One and the same sample provided the 17 T cell receptor beta chains below, sequenced in a study of cytotoxic CD8 clonotypes in ibrutinib-treated CLL. Profiling relied on immunoSEQ multiplex PCR, and the TCRdb table lists in-frame clones only, not all of them. The sample gives some 290,000 clones, 70% to 80% of which show up once; 6.5% to 8% is in the top ten. This specimen consisted of PBMCs, obtained before ibrutinib treatment. These receptors originate from a human donor with chronic lymphocytic leukemia.

CDR3 nucleotides: TGTGCCAGCAGCTCAGACCAGGGGGCCTTGGGCTACACCTTC. Protein product: CASSSDQGALGYTF. The chain employs TRBV7-9 and TRBJ1-2; the match to TRBD1 covers 8 bases. From germline, CDR1 is SEHNR and CDR2 FQNEAQ (reference sequence). J lost 8 bases, V lost 4 bases, and 9 bases had no gene match. The CDR3 covers 14 residues.

Here the CDR3 reads CASSLTYGYTF. CDR3 nucleotide sequence: TGTGCCAGCAGCCTTACTTATGGCTACACCTTC. The chain combines TRBV6-6 with TRBJ1-2; D unclear. CDR1 MNHNY and CDR2 SVGAGI come from the germline V gene (reference sequence). V shed 6 bases and J shed 5 bases, with 7 bases lying between them. The length of the CDR3 is 11 residues.

This clone was picked up one time. This rearrangement joins TRBV19 to TRBJ1-2; D is unresolved. The V end was cut by 0 bases, the J end by 5 bases, with 16 bases between. CDR1 and CDR2 (germline): LNHDA, SQIVND (reference sequence). This CDR3 is 16 amino acids long. In DNA, the CDR3 is TGTGCCAGTAGTATAGACCGCAGGACCCCCATTTATGGCTACACCTTC. It yields the protein CASSIDRRTPIYGYTF. Looking up the rest from reference TRBV19 and TRBJ1-2 gives the full variable domain: DGGITQSPKYLFRKEGQNVTLSCEQNLNHDAMYWYRQDPGQGLRLIYYSQIVNDFQKGDIAEGYSVSREKKESFPLTVTSAQKNPTAFYLCASSIDRRTPIYGYTFGSGTRLTVV.

The V call is TRBV15, the J call TRBJ2-3; a weak D match, TRBD2 (6 bases). Trimming stripped 1 base from V and 8 bases from J, with 10 bases between. The CDR3 is made up of 13 amino acids. Germline loops: CDR1 LNHNV, CDR2 YYDKDF (reference sequence). CDR3: CATSRVVGGTQYF. CDR3 in DNA: TGTGCCACCAGCAGAGTGGTGGGGGGTACGCAGTATTTT.

This chain joins TRBV5-7 and TRBJ2-7, with 14 bases matching TRBD2. TRBV5-7 is an ORF for which the function is uncertain. With V trimmed by 4 bases and J by 1 base, 13 bases remained unmatched. CDR3 length: 19 residues. The CDR3 DNA is TGTGCCAGCAGCGTCCTCGGGACTAGCGGGAGAAGGAAGTCCTACGAGCAGTACTTC. This sequence encodes CASSVLGTSGRRKSYEQYF.

The chain has TRBV20-1 and TRBJ2-7; D gene uncertain. V lost 3 bases and J 3 bases, leaving 0 bases between the germline ends. The germline CDR1 and CDR2 sequences are DFQATT and SNEGSKA (reference sequence). The CDR3 covers 9 residues. The CDR3, as DNA: TGCAGTGCTAGCTACGAGCAGTACTTC. Its translation is CSASYEQYF.

The genes are TRBV29-1 and TRBJ1-1; a weak D match, TRBD1 (5 bases). There are 12 residues in the CDR3. The germline V gene encodes CDR1 SQVTM and CDR2 ANQGSEA. Trimming pared 2 bases from V and 5 bases from J, leaving 9 bases between. The DNA for the CDR3 is TGCAGCGTTGAATGGGGGGGTACTGAAGCTTTCTTT. Amino acids: CSVEWGGTEAFF.

This rearrangement joins TRBV2 to TRBJ2-2; D not certain. CDR3 size: 12 residues. V was shortened by 5 bases and J by 1 base, with 2 bases between the two germline ends. The germline CDR1 and CDR2 sequences are SNHLY and FYNNEI. The DNA of the CDR3 is TGTGCCAGCAGTCGGAACACCGGGGAGCTGTTTTTT. This encodes CASSRNTGELFF.

V and J are TRBV29-1 and TRBJ2-1; D uncertain. The CDR3 extends over 14 amino acids. The germline CDR1 and CDR2 sequences are SQVTM and ANQGSEA. Trimming removed 4 bases at V and 0 bases at J, with 10 bases between. The DNA of the CDR3 is TGCAGCGTTGGACGCACCAGCTCCTACAATGAGCAGTTCTTC. Amino acids: CSVGRTSSYNEQFF.

The V call is TRBV6-1, the J call TRBJ2-1; 7 nucleotides align to TRBD1. J lost 8 bases, V lost 1 base, and 5 bases had no gene match. The CDR3 is 14 residues long. Germline CDR1 and CDR2: MNHNS and SASEGT. CDR3 coding DNA: TGTGCCAGCAGTGAAGTGCCCAGGGGGTATGAGCAGTTCTTC. This gives the protein CASSEVPRGYEQFF.

The chain's CDR3 is CASSLRVHYGYTF. The CDR3 DNA reads as TGTGCCAGCAGTTTAAGGGTACACTATGGCTACACCTTC. The gene calls are TRBV27 and TRBJ1-2; no clear D gene. Trimming left V 2 bases short and J 3 bases short, with 7 bases between. Per the germline V gene, CDR1 is MNHEY and CDR2 is SMNVEV (reference sequence). The CDR3 extends over 13 amino acids.

The rearrangement links TRBV30 to TRBJ2-2, with D possibly being TRBD2 (7 bases). This CDR3 is 18 amino acids long. Germline CDR1 reads GTSNPN; CDR2 reads SVGIG (reference sequence). Trimming cost V 1 base and J 2 bases, with 20 bases left between them. This CDR3 is CAWSGGTRTSPNTGELFF. The DNA of the CDR3 is TGTGCCTGGAGTGGAGGGACACGGACTAGTCCCAACACCGGGGAGCTGTTTTTT.

The V and J genes are TRBV5-1 and TRBJ2-5; 11 positions match TRBD2. The V gene end was trimmed by 3 bases and the J gene end by 5 bases; junction bases not matched to a gene: 15. CDR3 length: 18 amino acids. The germline V gene encodes CDR1 SGHRS and CDR2 YFSETQ. Here the CDR3 reads CASSSHLAGGPWAETQYF. CDR3 coding DNA: TGCGCCAGCAGCTCACATTTAGCGGGAGGGCCGTGGGCTGAGACCCAGTACTTC.

The DNA for the CDR3 is TGCAGCGTTGCCGGGACTACCGACTCCTACAATGAGCAGTTCTTC. This translates into CSVAGTTDSYNEQFF. The rearrangement joins TRBV29-1 to TRBJ2-1; 7 bases are a match to TRBD2. This CDR3 spans 15 amino acids. CDR1 and CDR2 from the germline V gene are SQVTM and ANQGSEA. V shed 4 bases and J 0 bases; nucleotides not matched to a gene: 6.

The chain carries TRBV7-3 and TRBJ2-7; TRBD2 matches 12 bases. Germline V CDR1 and CDR2: SGHTA, FQGTGA. The CDR3 has 15 amino acids. V was clipped by 3 bases and J by 6 bases; unmatched bases: 6. The chain's CDR3 is CASSLATSGRGEQYF. The CDR3 DNA reads as TGTGCCAGCAGCTTGGCGACTAGCGGGAGAGGCGAGCAGTACTTC.

The rearrangement joins TRBV18 to TRBJ2-5; TRBD1 agrees at 8 bases. Germline V gives CDR1 KGHSH, CDR2 LQKENI. Trimming removed 3 bases from V and 5 bases from J; junction bases left unmatched: 11. This CDR3 has 16 residues. CDR3 in DNA: TGTGCCAGCTCACCCCGCTTGGCAGGGGGCTGGGAGACCCAGTACTTC. Translation: CASSPRLAGGWETQYF.

This clone was observed a handful of times. J is TRBJ1-1 and V is TRBV5-1; TRBD1 matches at 10 bases. This CDR3 is built from 14 residues. V was clipped by 4 bases and J by 4 bases; unmatched bases: 4. CDR1 and CDR2 (germline): SGHRS, YFSETQ. CDR3: CASSAGTGATEAFF. CDR3 DNA: TGCGCCAGCAGCGCCGGGACAGGGGCCACTGAAGCTTTCTTT.